This T cell receptor (beta chain) was captured by sequencing in a study of T cell responses to AZD1222 COVID-19 vaccine. Findings and limits, study-wide: Repertoire sampling was restricted to post-peak T cell response timepoints.

Germline V gives CDR1 LNHNV, CDR2 YYDKDF (reference sequence). This CDR3 is built from 14 residues. Trimming took 8 bases from V and 4 from J; bases not matched to a gene: 8. Method: immunoSEQ multiplex PCR; TCRdb's copy keeps in-frame clones and lacks some. The sample shows about 83,000 clones, 80% to 90% of them seen only once. Of note for this clone: Its antigen is unidentified.

The sequencing here drew on peripheral blood, taken on day 0 of AZD1222 vaccination. The clonotype comes from an adult in good health. The genes are TRBV15 and TRBJ2-3, with 8 positions matching TRBD2. The CDR3 DNA sequence: TGTGCCACCCGGATGAGCGGGAGTTCAGATACGCAGTATTTT. Translation gives CATRMSGSSDTQYF. Full variable domain (remainder filled in from reference TRBV15 and TRBJ2-3): DAMVIQNPRYQVTQFGKPVTLSCSQTLNHNVMYWYQQKSSQAPKLLFHYYDKDFNNEADTPDNFQSRRPNTSFCFLDIRSPGLGDTAMYLCATRMSGSSDTQYFGPGTRLTVL.